This entry concerns a single T cell receptor (beta chain). The data originate from a study of blood T cell repertoires in COVID-19. Study as a whole: Researchers got acute and convalescent COVID-19 samples from the United States, Italy and Spain. PBMCs, B-cell-depleted T cells, or T cells were the source of the cDNA or gDNA that made up the material.

Germline values: CDR1 SEHNR, CDR2 FQNEAQ (reference sequence). The CDR3 runs to 13 residues. Trimming stripped 1 base from V and 2 bases from J, with 5 bases between. Under the authors' procedure: Estimated nucleated cell counts came from reference gene primer amplification. Data came from immunoSEQ multiplex PCR; TCRdb stores just in-frame clones and leaves some out. Clone size and the V and J calls come from that table; the DNA yielded D and trimming. There are approximately 280,000 clones in the sample; around 90% occur only once, and about 6.8% lies in the top ten. The Seattle patients, enrolled during active infection, were followed longitudinally.

The V gene is TRBV7-9, the J gene TRBJ1-1; no clear D gene. Specimen: peripheral blood. The receptor was derived from a young woman with COVID-19, enrolled during active disease. This CDR3 reads CASSLEPNTEAFF. Here the CDR3 DNA reads TGTGCCAGCAGCTTAGAGCCTAACACTGAAGCTTTCTTT.